The 24 T cell receptor beta chains below come from one sample, sequenced in a study of T cell responses to AZD1222 COVID-19 vaccine. Assay used: immunoSEQ multiplex PCR; TCRdb lists only in-frame clones, some missing. This sample has some 45,000 clones, with less than 95% found just once. The sample consisted of peripheral blood, taken 28 days after the second AZD1222 dose. The receptor set was obtained from an adult who received the AZD1222 COVID-19 vaccine.

This clone appeared once. V gene TRBV30 combines with J gene TRBJ1-6, with TRBD1 matching over 8 bases. Germline lookup yields CDR1 GTSNPN and CDR2 SVGIG (reference sequence). The CDR3 loop spans 15 amino acids. V dropped 0 bases and J dropped 5; count of bases not matched to a gene: 3. The CDR3 loop is CAWSVLDRDNSPLHF. The DNA for the CDR3 is TGTGCCTGGAGTGTTCTGGACAGGGATAATTCACCCCTCCACTTT.

V gene TRBV20-1 combines with J gene TRBJ1-1; D is undetermined. The V and J ends lost 6 bases and 1 base respectively, with 6 bases between them. The CDR3 is 11 residues long. The V gene's germline CDR1 is DFQATT and CDR2 SNEGSKA (reference sequence). The CDR3 DNA is TGCAGTGCGTGGAAGAACACTGAAGCTTTCTTT. Its protein product is CSAWKNTEAFF.

J is TRBJ1-5 and V is TRBV7-2; the match to TRBD1 covers 10 bases. V dropped 3 bases and J dropped 6; count of bases not matched to a gene: 5. CDR1 and CDR2 (germline): SGHTA, FQGNSA. The CDR3 covers 15 residues. The CDR3 DNA reads as TGTGCCAGCAGCTTGGGACAGGGGAGAATTCAGCCCCAGCATTTT. Translation: CASSLGQGRIQPQHF.

The chain is built from TRBV5-4 and TRBJ1-1, with D possibly TRBD1 on 5 matching bases. Trimming removed 3 bases from V and 7 bases from J, with 7 bases in between. CDR1 SGHNT and CDR2 YYREEE come from the germline V gene (reference sequence). The length of the CDR3 is 11 residues. CDR3 bases: TGTGCCAGCAGCTCCAGGGATGAAGCTTTCTTT. Residues: CASSSRDEAFF.

The rearrangement links TRBV5-4 to TRBJ2-7; the match to TRBD1 covers 7 bases. The CDR3 is 14 residues long. The germline V gene encodes CDR1 SGHNT and CDR2 YYREEE (reference sequence). Trimming at V came to 4 bases and at J to 1 base, leaving 5 bases not matched to a gene. The CDR3 DNA sequence: TGTGCCAGCAGCCAACGGGACAGATCCTACGAGCAGTACTTC. Its translation is CASSQRDRSYEQYF.

V and J are TRBV7-2 and TRBJ2-1, with no clear D. V was cut by 7 bases and J by 0 bases, with 10 bases left in between. The CDR3 length is 14 residues. The germline gives CDR1 SGHTA, CDR2 FQGNSA. CDR3 protein: CASTGYSSYNEQFF. CDR3 nucleotide sequence: TGTGCCAGCACCGGGTATAGCTCCTACAATGAGCAGTTCTTC.

The V and J genes are TRBV18 and TRBJ2-1; D might be TRBD1 (5 bases). The germline V gene encodes CDR1 KGHSH and CDR2 LQKENI. This CDR3 contains 12 residues. V dropped 3 bases and J dropped 15 bases, with 15 bases sitting between them. The CDR3 sequence: CASSPERTSGFF. CDR3 in DNA: TGTGCCAGCTCACCTGAGAGGACAAGTGGGTTCTTC.

The V call is TRBV6-5, the J call TRBJ1-1, with TRBD1 matching over 7 bases. Germline V lookup: CDR1 MNHEY, CDR2 SVGAGI. V lost 8 bases to trimming and J lost 0 bases; unmatched junction nucleotides: 6. CDR3 size: 14 residues. CDR3 loop: CASEQTGLNTEAFF. The CDR3 DNA is TGTGCCAGCGAACAGACAGGGCTGAACACTGAAGCTTTCTTT.

The chain uses TRBV6-1 and TRBJ2-7; possibly TRBD1 or TRBD2 for D (5 bases each). The CDR3 runs 13 residues. Germline CDR1 reads MNHNS; CDR2 reads SASEGT. V gave up 1 base and J gave up 7 bases, with 11 bases separating them. The CDR3 region is CASSEGQWREQYF. For the CDR3, the DNA is TGTGCCAGCAGTGAAGGACAGTGGAGGGAGCAGTACTTC.

The gene calls are TRBV19 and TRBJ2-7; D possibly matches TRBD1 or TRBD2 (8 bases each). The germline V gene encodes CDR1 LNHDA and CDR2 SQIVND (reference sequence). V lost 3 bases and J 5 bases, leaving 17 bases between the germline ends. This CDR3 is 15 amino acids long. The CDR3 region has the DNA TGTGCCAGTAGTATCGGGCGGGGGGACAGGAACGAGCAGTACTTC. Its protein is CASSIGRGDRNEQYF.

The rearrangement uses TRBV3-1 (or the pseudogene TRBV3-2) and TRBJ2-3; D could derive from TRBD1 or TRBD2 (5 bases each). V was trimmed by 5 bases and J by 8 bases, leaving 14 bases between them. CDR1 and CDR2 from the germline V gene are LGHDT and YNNKEL (reference sequence). CDR3 length: 13 amino acids. CDR3 protein: CASSTLAGGTQYF. In nucleotides, the CDR3 is TGTGCCAGCAGCACTCTAGCTGGGGGTACGCAGTATTTT.

This rearrangement joins TRBV9 to TRBJ2-2; possibly TRBD2 for D (5 bases). The CDR3 covers 16 residues. Germline lookup yields CDR1 SGDLS and CDR2 YYNGEE. The V end lost 1 base, the J end lost 4 bases, and 14 bases lay between the germline ends. The DNA of the CDR3 is TGTGCCAGCAGCGTAAAAGGGAGCCTCCTCACCGGGGAGCTGTTTTTT. Protein product: CASSVKGSLLTGELFF.

The rearrangement uses TRBV21-1 and TRBJ1-2; the D segment call TRBD1 is taken from the table without a DNA check. TRBV21-1 is tagged as a pseudogene. CDR3 length: 15 residues. This chain's CDR3 is CASSGGQGPFRGYTF. CDR3 bases: TGTGCCAGCAGCGGTGGACAGGGCCCGTTTCGGGGCTACACCTTC.

The J gene is TRBJ1-2, the V gene TRBV28; 8 bases are shared with TRBD1. Germline CDR1 reads MDHEN; CDR2 reads SYDVKM. The V segment lost 5 bases and the J segment 4 bases; nucleotides outside the gene matches: 3. The CDR3 has 13 residues. The CDR3 DNA reads TGTGCCAGCAGTCCTGGGACAGGCTATGGCTACACCTTC. Encoded protein: CASSPGTGYGYTF.

The chain has TRBV15 and TRBJ2-6; unclear D gene. V lost 1 base to trimming and J lost 0 bases, with 4 bases between them. The CDR3 is 15 amino acids. Germline V gene data show CDR1 as LNHNV and CDR2 as YYDKDF (reference sequence). This CDR3 reads CATSRGNSGANVLTF. DNA of the CDR3: TGTGCCACCAGCAGAGGGAACTCTGGGGCCAACGTCCTGACTTTC.

The gene calls are TRBV6-6 and TRBJ1-6, with D tentatively TRBD1 (6 bases). CDR3 length equals 15 residues. Trimming stripped 6 bases from V and 10 bases from J, with 19 bases between. From germline, CDR1 is MNHNY and CDR2 SVGAGI (reference sequence). CDR3 residues: CASRAAGESSSPLHF. In DNA form, the CDR3 reads TGTGCCAGCAGGGCAGCAGGGGAGTCAAGCTCACCCCTCCACTTT.

CDR3: CASSLGWGSYNEQFF. CDR3 in DNA: TGTGCCAGCAGCTTAGGGTGGGGGTCCTACAATGAGCAGTTCTTC. The chain employs TRBV7-2 and TRBJ2-1; D tentatively fits TRBD1 or TRBD2 (5 bases each). Trimming shortened V by 1 base and J by 1 base, and 8 bases separated the two germline ends. Germline V gives CDR1 SGHTA, CDR2 FQGNSA. This CDR3 is built from 15 residues.

CDR3 protein: CASSQVGQDYGYTF. The CDR3 DNA follows: TGCGCCAGCAGCCAAGTGGGACAGGATTATGGCTACACCTTC. The chain joins TRBV4-3 to TRBJ1-2, with 8 positions matching TRBD1. The junction had 3 bases not matched to a gene; V was cut back by 1 base and J by 5 bases. The CDR3 extends over 14 amino acids. Per germline, CDR1 LGHNA and CDR2 YSLEER.

The chain uses TRBV9 and TRBJ2-6, with D perhaps being TRBD1 or TRBD2 (5 bases each). Trimming took off 6 bases at V and 3 bases at J, with 10 bases between the two ends. The germline CDR1 and CDR2 sequences are SGDLS and YYNGEE. There are 14 residues in the CDR3. The CDR3 loop is CASTRDGGANVLTF. DNA of the CDR3: TGTGCCAGCACCCGGGACGGTGGGGCCAACGTCCTGACTTTC.

V is TRBV2 and J is TRBJ1-2; D is unresolved. CDR1 and CDR2 (germline): SNHLY, FYNNEI. V was clipped by 9 bases and J by 7 bases, with 12 bases between them. This CDR3 is built from 11 residues. The CDR3 DNA reads TGTGCCAGATCTCTTAGCTCTGGCTACACCTTC. It is translated as CARSLSSGYTF.

This chain uses TRBV5-4 with TRBJ2-2, with 9 bases fitting TRBD2. This CDR3 has 16 residues. V lost 4 bases, J lost 1 base, and 5 bases stayed unmatched. Germline values: CDR1 SGHNT, CDR2 YYREEE (reference sequence). The CDR3 spells CASSSRLAENTGELFF. CDR3 DNA: TGTGCCAGCAGCAGCCGACTAGCGGAGAACACCGGGGAGCTGTTTTTT.

The genes are TRBV7-2 and TRBJ1-2; D gene unclear. Between the trimmed V and J ends, which lost 0 bases and 4 bases, there was a span of 12 bases. The CDR3 is 15 residues long. Germline CDR1 is SGHTA and CDR2 is FQGNSA. The CDR3 is CASSLASPEVYGYTF. CDR3 nucleotides: TGTGCCAGCAGCTTAGCCTCTCCCGAGGTCTATGGCTACACCTTC.

The chain employs TRBV9 and TRBJ2-7, with D possibly TRBD2 on 7 matching bases. Germline V gene data show CDR1 as SGDLS and CDR2 as YYNGEE. V was cut by 3 bases and J by 7 bases, with 17 bases left in between. This CDR3 has 14 amino acids. The CDR3 nucleotides are TGTGCCAGCAGCGCATTCTCGGGGGGCGAAGAGCAGTACTTC. Its protein is CASSAFSGGEEQYF.

The chain joins TRBV5-1 to TRBJ2-3; 11 bases are a match to TRBD2. V lost 2 bases, J lost 6 bases, and 2 bases stayed unmatched. The CDR3 contains 14 residues. Per germline, CDR1 SGHRS and CDR2 YFSETQ. DNA for the CDR3: TGCGCCAGCAGCTTTAGCGGGGGGGGTGATACGCAGTATTTT. It codes for CASSFSGGGDTQYF.